Below are 12 T cell receptor beta chains sequenced from a single sample in a study of OX40 agonist ivuxolimab in advanced cancers. The protocol was immunoSEQ multiplex PCR, while the TCRdb copy is restricted to in-frame clones and leaves out a portion. This sample has 77,000 or so clones; just under 95% occur once, and the top ten carry 0.32%. The specimen was CD4+ or CD8+ T cells sorted from blood, collected in a trial of the OX40 agonist ivuxolimab. These receptors all stem from an adult with an advanced solid tumor such as melanoma, head and neck, liver or kidney cancer.

The rearrangement links TRBV5-1 to TRBJ2-1, with 8 bases fitting TRBD2. The ends lost 4 bases at V and 2 bases at J; junction bases unmatched: 5. The CDR3 runs to 15 residues. Germline CDR1 and CDR2: SGHRS and YFSETQ. CDR3 protein: CASSVGGGTYNEQFF. CDR3 DNA: TGCGCCAGCAGCGTCGGGGGGGGGACCTACAATGAGCAGTTCTTC.

This clone was recorded only once. V is TRBV28 and J is TRBJ2-4; unclear D gene. Germline CDR1 is MDHEN and CDR2 is SYDVKM. The CDR3 sequence is 14 residues long. V shed 1 base and J shed 7 bases, with 11 bases lying between them. This CDR3 reads CASSLSSNGNIQYF. In DNA, the CDR3 is TGTGCCAGCAGTTTATCGTCAAACGGGAACATTCAGTACTTC.

The gene calls are TRBV27 and TRBJ2-3; D gene ambiguous. Germline lookup yields CDR1 MNHEY and CDR2 SMNVEV (reference sequence). Trimming pared 2 bases from V and 6 bases from J, leaving 18 bases between. The CDR3 has 16 amino acids. CDR3 nucleotide sequence: TGTGCCAGCAGTTTAAGTCTCTCCCCAACCGGGGATACGCAGTATTTT. It codes for CASSLSLSPTGDTQYF.

The chain carries TRBV6-5 and TRBJ1-1; 10 bases align to TRBD1. The V segment lost 6 bases and the J segment 1 base; nucleotides outside the gene matches: 5. Germline lookup yields CDR1 MNHEY and CDR2 SVGAGI. The CDR3 extends over 15 amino acids. In DNA form, the CDR3 reads TGTGCCAGCAGGGAGGACAGGGGGGCGAACACTGAAGCTTTCTTT. It encodes CASREDRGANTEAFF.

This clone came up once. The chain carries TRBV29-1 and TRBJ2-3, with 9 nucleotides matching TRBD1. CDR3 length: 14 amino acids. Germline CDR1 and CDR2: SQVTM and ANQGSEA. The ends lost 6 bases at V and 0 bases at J; junction bases unmatched: 4. CDR3: CSVAGTGSTDTQYF. In DNA form, the CDR3 reads TGCAGCGTCGCCGGGACAGGGAGCACAGATACGCAGTATTTT.

The rearrangement joins TRBV5-8 to TRBJ1-4; D is ambiguous. The ends were cut back, 0 bases at V and 8 bases at J, with 14 bases in the middle. Germline loops: CDR1 SGHTS, CDR2 YDEGEE. This CDR3 spans 15 amino acids. The CDR3 DNA sequence: TGTGCCAGCAGCTTGGCGGGGTCTTTGGGGGAAAAACTGTTTTTT. It specifies CASSLAGSLGEKLFF.

V gene TRBV2 combines with J gene TRBJ2-1; 11 bases match TRBD2. CDR1 is SNHLY and CDR2 is FYNNEI in the germline V gene. With 3 bases clipped from V and 4 bases from J, the junction kept 2 bases outside the gene matches. This CDR3 is built from 15 residues. The DNA of the CDR3 is TGTGCCAGCAGTGATAGCGGGGGGGCTTACAATGAGCAGTTCTTC. As protein: CASSDSGGAYNEQFF.

V usage is TRBV28 and J usage is TRBJ2-1; D is perhaps TRBD1 (5 bases). Trimming shortened V by 8 bases and J by 6 bases, and 17 bases separated the two germline ends. Germline CDR1 is MDHEN and CDR2 is SYDVKM. The CDR3 length is 14 residues. The CDR3 region is CASCGAIRGNEQFF. As DNA, the CDR3 is TGTGCCAGCTGTGGGGCTATCAGAGGCAATGAGCAGTTCTTC. The full variable domain, in which reference TRBV28 and TRBJ2-1 provide the parts outside the CDR3, is DVKVTQSSRYLVKRTGEKVFLECVQDMDHENMFWYRQDPGLGLRLIYFSYDVKMKEKGDIPEGYSVSREKKERFSLILESASTNQTSMYLCASCGAIRGNEQFFGPGTRLTVL.

The CDR3 DNA is TGTGCCAGCTCACCACCGGCTCGCACTGCCTACGAGCAGTACTTC. This sequence encodes CASSPPARTAYEQYF. The J gene is TRBJ2-7, the V gene TRBV18; no definite D call. V lost 0 bases to trimming and J lost 2 bases, with 11 bases between them. Germline V CDR1 and CDR2: KGHSH, LQKENI. The CDR3 runs 15 residues.

CDR3 sequence reads: CASSPKSTGDMTGELFF. The CDR3 DNA reads as TGTGCCAGCAGCCCAAAGTCAACAGGGGATATGACCGGGGAGCTGTTTTTT. V usage is TRBV7-7 and J usage is TRBJ2-2; 7 nucleotides agree with TRBD1. The germline V gene encodes CDR1 SSHAT and CDR2 FNYEAQ (reference sequence). With V trimmed by 5 bases and J by 5 bases, 14 bases remained unmatched. The CDR3 extends over 17 amino acids.

This chain joins TRBV7-2 and TRBJ2-7; 14 bases line up with TRBD2. From germline, CDR1 is SGHTA and CDR2 FQGNSA. V shed 5 bases, J shed 5 bases, and the junction held 14 bases outside the gene matches. This CDR3 region has 18 residues. The chain's CDR3 is CASSPRGATSGRGNEQYF. As DNA, the CDR3 is TGTGCCAGCAGCCCACGAGGCGCGACTAGCGGGAGGGGCAACGAGCAGTACTTC.

Remarks on this clone: The same CDR3 arises from other DNA sequences in this sample as well. The CDR3 DNA reads as TGTGCCAGCAGCTTCCTACAGCTTCAGCCCCAGCATTTT. This gives the protein CASSFLQLQPQHF. The rearrangement links TRBV7-8 to TRBJ1-5; D call uncertain. This CDR3 spans 13 amino acids. Germline V gene lookup returns CDR1 SGHVS and CDR2 FQNEAQ. Trimming cost V 3 bases and J 6 bases, with 9 bases left between them.